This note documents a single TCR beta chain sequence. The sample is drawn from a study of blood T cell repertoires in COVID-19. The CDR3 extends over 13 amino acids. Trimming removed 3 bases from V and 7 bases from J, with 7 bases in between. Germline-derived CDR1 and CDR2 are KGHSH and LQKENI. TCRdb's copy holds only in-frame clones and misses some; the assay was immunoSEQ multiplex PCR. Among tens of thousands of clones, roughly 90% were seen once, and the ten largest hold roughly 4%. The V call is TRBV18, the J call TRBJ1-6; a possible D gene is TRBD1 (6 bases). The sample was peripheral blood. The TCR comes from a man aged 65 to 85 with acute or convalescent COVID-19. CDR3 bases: TGTGCCAGCTCACCCGACAGGAATTCACCCCTCCACTTT. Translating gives CASSPDRNSPLHF.